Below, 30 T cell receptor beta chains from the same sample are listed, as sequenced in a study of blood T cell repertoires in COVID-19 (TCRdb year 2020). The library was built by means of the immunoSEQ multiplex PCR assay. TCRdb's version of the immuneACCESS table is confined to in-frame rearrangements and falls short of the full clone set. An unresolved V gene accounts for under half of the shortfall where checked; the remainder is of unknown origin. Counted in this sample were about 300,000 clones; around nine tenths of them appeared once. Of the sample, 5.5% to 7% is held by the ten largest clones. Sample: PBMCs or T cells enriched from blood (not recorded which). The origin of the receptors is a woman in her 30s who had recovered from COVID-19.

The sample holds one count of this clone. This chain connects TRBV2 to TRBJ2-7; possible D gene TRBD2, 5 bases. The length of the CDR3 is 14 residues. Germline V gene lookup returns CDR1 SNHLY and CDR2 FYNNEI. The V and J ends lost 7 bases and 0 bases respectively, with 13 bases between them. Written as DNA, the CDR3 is TGTGCCAGCAATCGACGGGGTAGCTCCTACGAGCAGTACTTC. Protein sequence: CASNRRGSSYEQYF.

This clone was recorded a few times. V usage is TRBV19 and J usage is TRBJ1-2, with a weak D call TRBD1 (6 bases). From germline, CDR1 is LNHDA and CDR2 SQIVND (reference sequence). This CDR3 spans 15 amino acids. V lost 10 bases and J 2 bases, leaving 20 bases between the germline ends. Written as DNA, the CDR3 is TGTGCCACCAAGAAAGAGGCGGGGGGCAACTATGGCTACACCTTC. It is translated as CATKKEAGGNYGYTF.

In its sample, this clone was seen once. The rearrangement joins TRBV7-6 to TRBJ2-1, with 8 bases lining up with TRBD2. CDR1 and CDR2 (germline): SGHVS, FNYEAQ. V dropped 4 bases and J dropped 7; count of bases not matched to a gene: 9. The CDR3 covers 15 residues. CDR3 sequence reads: CASSWGSGAANEQFF. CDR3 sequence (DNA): TGTGCCAGCAGCTGGGGTAGCGGGGCTGCGAATGAGCAGTTCTTC.

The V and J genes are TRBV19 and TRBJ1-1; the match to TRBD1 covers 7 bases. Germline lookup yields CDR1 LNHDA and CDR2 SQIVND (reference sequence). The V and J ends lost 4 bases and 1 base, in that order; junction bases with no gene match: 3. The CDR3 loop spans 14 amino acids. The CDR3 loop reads CASSSRQGNTEAFF. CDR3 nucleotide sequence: TGTGCCAGTAGTAGTAGACAGGGGAACACTGAAGCTTTCTTT.

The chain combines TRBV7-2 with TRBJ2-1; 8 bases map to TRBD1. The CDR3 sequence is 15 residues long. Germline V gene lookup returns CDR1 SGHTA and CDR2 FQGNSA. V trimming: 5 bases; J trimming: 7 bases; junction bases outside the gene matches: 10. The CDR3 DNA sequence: TGTGCCAGCAGCCTAGGGACAGGAGAGTGGAATGAGCAGTTCTTC. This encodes CASSLGTGEWNEQFF. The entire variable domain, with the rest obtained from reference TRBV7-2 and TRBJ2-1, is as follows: GAGVSQSPSNKVTEKGKDVELRCDPISGHTALYWYRQSLGQGLEFLIYFQGNSAPDKSGLPSDRFSAERTGGSVSTLTIQRTQQEDSAVYLCASSLGTGEWNEQFFGPGTRLTVL.

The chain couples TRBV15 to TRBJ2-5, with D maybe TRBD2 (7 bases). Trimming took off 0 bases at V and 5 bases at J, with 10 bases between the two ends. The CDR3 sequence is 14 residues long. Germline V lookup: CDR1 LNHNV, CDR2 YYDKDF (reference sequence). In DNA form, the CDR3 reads TGTGCCACCAGCAGAGATCGGGGGGCGGAGACCCAGTACTTC. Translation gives CATSRDRGAETQYF.

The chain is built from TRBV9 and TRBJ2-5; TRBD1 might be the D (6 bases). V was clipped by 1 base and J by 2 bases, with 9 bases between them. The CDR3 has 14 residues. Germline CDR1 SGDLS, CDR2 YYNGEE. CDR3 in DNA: TGTGCCAGCAGCGTACAGGGGATACAAGAGACCCAGTACTTC. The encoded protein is CASSVQGIQETQYF. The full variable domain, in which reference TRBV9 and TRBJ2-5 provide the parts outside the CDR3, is DSGVTQTPKHLITATGQRVTLRCSPRSGDLSVYWYQQSLDQGLQFLIQYYNGEERAKGNILERFSAQQFPDLHSELNLSSLELGDSALYFCASSVQGIQETQYFGPGTRLLVL.

This chain's CDR3 is CASSLVAVNNSPLHF. CDR3 in DNA: TGTGCCAGCAGCTTAGTGGCGGTAAATAATTCACCCCTCCACTTT. The chain employs TRBV11-2 and TRBJ1-6; D is ambiguous. Germline V lookup: CDR1 SGHAT, CDR2 FQNNGV. The CDR3 contains 15 residues. V lost 1 base to trimming and J lost 5 bases, with 9 bases between them. Filled out from reference TRBV11-2 and TRBJ1-6, the complete variable domain reads EAGVAQSPRYKIIEKRQSVAFWCNPISGHATLYWYQQILGQGPKLLIQFQNNGVVDDSQLPKDRFSAERLKGVDSTLKIQPAKLEDSAVYLCASSLVAVNNSPLHFGNGTRLTVT.

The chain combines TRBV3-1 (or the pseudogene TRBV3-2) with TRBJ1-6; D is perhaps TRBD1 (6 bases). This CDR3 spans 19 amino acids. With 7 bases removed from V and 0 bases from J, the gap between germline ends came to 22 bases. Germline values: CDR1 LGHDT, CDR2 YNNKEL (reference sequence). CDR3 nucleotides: TGTGCCAGCATACCGGAGTCAGGGGATCATAGCTCCTATAATTCACCCCTCCACTTT. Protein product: CASIPESGDHSSYNSPLHF.

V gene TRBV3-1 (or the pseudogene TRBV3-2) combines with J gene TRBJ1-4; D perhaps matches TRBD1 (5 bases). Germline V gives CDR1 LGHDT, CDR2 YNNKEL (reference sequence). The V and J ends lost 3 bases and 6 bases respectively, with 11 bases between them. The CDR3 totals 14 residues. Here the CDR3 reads CASSQGPVDEKLFF. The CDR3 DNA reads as TGTGCCAGCAGCCAGGGGCCGGTTGATGAAAAACTGTTTTTT.

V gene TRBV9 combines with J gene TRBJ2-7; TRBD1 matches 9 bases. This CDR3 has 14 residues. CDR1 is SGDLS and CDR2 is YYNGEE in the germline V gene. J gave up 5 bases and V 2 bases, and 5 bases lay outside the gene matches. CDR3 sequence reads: CASSVLGQGDEQYF. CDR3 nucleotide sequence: TGTGCCAGCAGCGTTCTGGGACAGGGCGACGAGCAGTACTTC. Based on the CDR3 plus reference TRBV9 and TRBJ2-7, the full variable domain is DSGVTQTPKHLITATGQRVTLRCSPRSGDLSVYWYQQSLDQGLQFLIQYYNGEERAKGNILERFSAQQFPDLHSELNLSSLELGDSALYFCASSVLGQGDEQYFGPGTRLTVT.

CDR3 in DNA: TGTGCCAGCAGCTACGGGTGGGAGCAGTACTTC. Translation: CASSYGWEQYF. V and J are TRBV7-9 and TRBJ2-7; D not resolved. CDR3 size: 11 residues. The V gene lost 4 bases and the J gene lost 7 bases, with 8 bases spanning the gap. The germline V gene has CDR1 SEHNR and CDR2 FQNEAQ (reference sequence).

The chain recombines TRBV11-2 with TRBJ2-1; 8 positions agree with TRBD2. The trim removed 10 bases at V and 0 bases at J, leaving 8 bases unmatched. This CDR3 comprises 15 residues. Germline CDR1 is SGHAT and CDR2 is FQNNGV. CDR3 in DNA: TGTGCCACCGGCGGGGGGCAAAGCTCCTACAATGAGCAGTTCTTC. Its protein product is CATGGGQSSYNEQFF.

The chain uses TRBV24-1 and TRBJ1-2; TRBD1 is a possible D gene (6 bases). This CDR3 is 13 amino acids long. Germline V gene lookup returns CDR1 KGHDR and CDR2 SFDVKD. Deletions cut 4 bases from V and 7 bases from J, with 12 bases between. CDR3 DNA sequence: TGTGCCACCAGTGAGAACAGGGATGCTGGCTACACCTTC. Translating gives CATSENRDAGYTF.

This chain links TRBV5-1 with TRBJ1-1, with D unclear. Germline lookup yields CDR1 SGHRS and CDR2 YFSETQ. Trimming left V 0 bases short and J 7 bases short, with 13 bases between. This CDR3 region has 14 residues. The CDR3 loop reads CASSLGSTGGEAFF. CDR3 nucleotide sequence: TGCGCCAGCAGCTTGGGGTCGACGGGAGGTGAAGCTTTCTTT.

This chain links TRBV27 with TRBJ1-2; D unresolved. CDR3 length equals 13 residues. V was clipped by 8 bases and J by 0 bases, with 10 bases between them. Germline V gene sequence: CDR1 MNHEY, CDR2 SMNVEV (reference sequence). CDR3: CASSGNTNYGYTF. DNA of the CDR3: TGTGCCAGCTCCGGGAATACTAACTATGGCTACACCTTC.

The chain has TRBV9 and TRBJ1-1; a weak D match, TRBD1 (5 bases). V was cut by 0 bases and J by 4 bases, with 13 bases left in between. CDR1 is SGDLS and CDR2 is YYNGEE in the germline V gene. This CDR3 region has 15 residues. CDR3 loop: CASSVVLGGATEAFF. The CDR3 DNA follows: TGTGCCAGCAGCGTAGTATTGGGAGGGGCCACTGAAGCTTTCTTT. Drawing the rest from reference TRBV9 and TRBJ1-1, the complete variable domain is DSGVTQTPKHLITATGQRVTLRCSPRSGDLSVYWYQQSLDQGLQFLIQYYNGEERAKGNILERFSAQQFPDLHSELNLSSLELGDSALYFCASSVVLGGATEAFFGQGTRLTVV.

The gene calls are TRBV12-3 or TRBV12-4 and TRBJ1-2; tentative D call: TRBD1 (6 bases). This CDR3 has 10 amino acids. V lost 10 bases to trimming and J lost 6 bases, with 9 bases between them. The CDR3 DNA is TGTGCCATCGGGGGGCATGGCTACACCTTC. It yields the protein CAIGGHGYTF.

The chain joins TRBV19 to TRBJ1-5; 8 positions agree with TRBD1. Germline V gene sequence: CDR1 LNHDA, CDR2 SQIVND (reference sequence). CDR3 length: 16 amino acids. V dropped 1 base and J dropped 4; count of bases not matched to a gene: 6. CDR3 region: CASSIGQGAMNQPQHF. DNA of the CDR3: TGTGCCAGTAGTATAGGGCAGGGGGCTATGAATCAGCCCCAGCATTTT.

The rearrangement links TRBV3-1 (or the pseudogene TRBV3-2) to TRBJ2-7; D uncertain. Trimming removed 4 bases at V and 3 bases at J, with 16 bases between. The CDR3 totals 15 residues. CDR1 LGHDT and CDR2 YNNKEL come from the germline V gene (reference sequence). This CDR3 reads CASSPRLPRSYEQYF. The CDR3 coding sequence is TGTGCCAGCAGCCCTAGGCTGCCCCGAAGCTACGAGCAGTACTTC.

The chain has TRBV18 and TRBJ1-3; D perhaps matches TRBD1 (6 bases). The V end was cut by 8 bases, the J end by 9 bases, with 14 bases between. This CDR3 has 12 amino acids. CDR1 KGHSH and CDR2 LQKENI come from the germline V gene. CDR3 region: CASNTGQSTIYF. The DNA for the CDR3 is TGTGCCAGCAACACGGGACAATCCACCATATATTTT.

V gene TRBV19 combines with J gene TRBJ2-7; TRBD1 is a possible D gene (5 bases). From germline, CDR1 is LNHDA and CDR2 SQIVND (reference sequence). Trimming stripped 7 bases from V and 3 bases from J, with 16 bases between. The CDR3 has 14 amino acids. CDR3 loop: CASTPTVQGYEQYF. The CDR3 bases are TGTGCCAGTACCCCGACGGTGCAGGGCTACGAGCAGTACTTC.

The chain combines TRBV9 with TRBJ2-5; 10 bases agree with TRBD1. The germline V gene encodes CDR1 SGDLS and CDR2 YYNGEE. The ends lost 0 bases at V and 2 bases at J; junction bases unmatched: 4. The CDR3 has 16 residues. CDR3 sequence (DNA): TGTGCCAGCAGCGTAGCTTGGGGACAGGGGCAAGAGACCCAGTACTTC. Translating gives CASSVAWGQGQETQYF.

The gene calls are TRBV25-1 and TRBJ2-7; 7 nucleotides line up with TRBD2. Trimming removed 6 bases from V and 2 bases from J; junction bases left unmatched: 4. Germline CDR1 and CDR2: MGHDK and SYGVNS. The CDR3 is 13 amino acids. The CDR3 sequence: CASRGGTPYEQYF. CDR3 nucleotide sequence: TGTGCCAGCAGGGGGGGGACCCCCTACGAGCAGTACTTC.

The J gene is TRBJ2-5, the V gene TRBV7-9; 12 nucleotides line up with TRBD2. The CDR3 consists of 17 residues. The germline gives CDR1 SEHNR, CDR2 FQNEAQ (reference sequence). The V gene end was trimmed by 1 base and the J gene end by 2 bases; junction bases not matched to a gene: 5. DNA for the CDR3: TGTGCCAGCAGCTTAGTACTAGCGGGGGGCGGACAAGAGACCCAGTACTTC. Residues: CASSLVLAGGGQETQYF.

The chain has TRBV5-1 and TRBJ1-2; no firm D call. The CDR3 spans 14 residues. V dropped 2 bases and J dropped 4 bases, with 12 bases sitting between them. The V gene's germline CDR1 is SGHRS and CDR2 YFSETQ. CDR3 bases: TGCGCCAGCAGCTTCGCAGGCCTAACCTATGGCTACACCTTC. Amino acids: CASSFAGLTYGYTF.

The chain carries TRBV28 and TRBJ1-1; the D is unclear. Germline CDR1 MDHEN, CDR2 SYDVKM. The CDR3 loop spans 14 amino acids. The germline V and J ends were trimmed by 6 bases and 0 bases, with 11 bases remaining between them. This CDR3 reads CASRTERMNTEAFF. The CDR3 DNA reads TGTGCCAGCAGAACGGAGAGGATGAACACTGAAGCTTTCTTT.

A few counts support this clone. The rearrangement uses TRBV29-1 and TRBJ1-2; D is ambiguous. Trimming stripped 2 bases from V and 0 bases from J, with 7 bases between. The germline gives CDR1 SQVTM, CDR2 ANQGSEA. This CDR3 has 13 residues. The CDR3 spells CSVESHANYGYTF. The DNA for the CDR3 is TGCAGCGTTGAAAGCCACGCTAACTATGGCTACACCTTC.

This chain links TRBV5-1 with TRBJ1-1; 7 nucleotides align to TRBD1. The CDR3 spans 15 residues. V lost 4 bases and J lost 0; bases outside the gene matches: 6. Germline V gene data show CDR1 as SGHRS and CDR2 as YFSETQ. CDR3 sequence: CASSATGWMNTEAFF. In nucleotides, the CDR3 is TGCGCCAGCAGCGCGACAGGGTGGATGAACACTGAAGCTTTCTTT.

This chain's CDR3 is CASSLAGGDEAFF. DNA of the CDR3: TGTGCCAGCAGCCTCGCTGGGGGGGATGAAGCTTTCTTT. The V call is TRBV7-3, the J call TRBJ1-1; possibly TRBD1 for D (5 bases). CDR3 length equals 13 residues. Germline V CDR1 and CDR2: SGHTA, FQGTGA. Between the trimmed V and J ends, which lost 5 bases and 7 bases, there was a span of 14 bases.